The T cell receptor (beta chain) described here comes from a study of chemoradiotherapy in HPV16-positive cancers (dated by TCRdb to 2021 to 2024). For the wider study: Candidate HPV-specific T-cell clones and common TCR motifs were defined by functional T-cell assays performed on cells from two HPV16-positive patients. The study asked whether T-cell immunity to the HPV oncoproteins E6 and E7 changes during chemoradiotherapy and whether this immunity affects survival. The candidate HPV-specific TCRs and motifs were then tracked in TCR repertoires from 86 patients with HPV-related cancers.

Reading from cysteine to valine, the CDR3 counts 15 amino acids. Only the CDR3 region is kept as DNA, spanning 45 bases read in frame from base 1. V has 2 bases trimmed and J has 6 bases trimmed; junction bases matching no gene number 9. The CDR1 and CDR2 encoded by the germline V gene are KGHSH and LQKENI. A word on this clone: Its antigen is unknown. One base away there is no much larger clone; base qualities are not given.

Repertoires were sampled repeatedly over the course of chemoradiotherapy, so clonal expansion could be followed in the tumor microenvironment. The method was the immunoSEQ multiplex PCR assay. TCRdb provides this immuneACCESS table in a form limited to in-frame rearrangements. Some clones are lacking; in checked studies, under half of them reflect an unresolved V gene, and why the rest are absent is not known. Across this sample there are 25,000 to 35,000 clones, with 84% seen only once. Approximately 5% of the sample is in the top ten clones. General findings and caveats noted by the study authors: Expansion of candidate HPV-specific clones and E7-related TCR motifs was observed in the tumor microenvironment during treatment, whereas no such expansion was observed for non-HPV-specific T cells. In HPV16-positive patients, expansion of HPV-responsive T cells during chemoradiotherapy was associated with improved recurrence-free survival. The functional definition of HPV-specific T cells came from only a couple of HPV16-positive patients, and the survival association was reported for HPV16-positive patients.

Sequencing used blood, obtained from a patient who underwent chemoradiotherapy. The TCR was taken from a human donor with HPV-associated anogenital cancer. In this chain, TRBV18 is recombined with TRBJ2-7, and TRBD1 aligns with 8 junction nucleotides. The DNA sequence reads TGTGCCAGCTCACCAGTAGGACAGGGAACGGGCGAGCAGTACGTC. Translated, this is CASSPVGQGTGEQYV.